One sample yielded the 11 T cell receptor beta chains listed below, sequenced in a study of regulatory T cells in long-lasting Graves disease. Library construction for TCR beta used iRepertoire HTBI primers and Arm-PCR of CDR3 regions. TCRdb itself ran the multiplex PCR reads through MiXCR, one entry per CDR3 protein. The sample lists roughly 510,000 distinct CDR3 sequences, 15% to 20% occurring once. Sample time point: newly diagnosed GD, antithyroid drugs for less than 3 months. The authors made the TCR library using RNA they extracted from PBMCs. The same sample was also studied in work on T cells in Graves' hyperthyroidism and ophthalmopathy.

Sequences were derived from peripheral blood mononuclear cells (PBMCs), sampled at new diagnosis, from a patient treated with antithyroid drugs. The receptors shown here come from a man in his late teens or twenties with Graves disease.

This chain joins TRBV6-5 and TRBJ2-5; D is unresolved. Looked up from germline, CDR1 is MNHEY and CDR2 is SVGAGI. V lost 4 bases, J lost 4 bases, and 10 bases lay in between. CDR3 size: 13 residues. The CDR3 sequence: CASSFADTETQYF. In nucleotides, the CDR3 is TGTGCCAGCAGTTTCGCAGACACAGAGACCCAGTACTTC.

This clonotype was seen many times. The chain employs TRBV28 and TRBJ2-4; weak D call: TRBD1 (6 bases). The length of the CDR3 is 16 residues. V lost 4 bases and J lost 9, with 22 bases in between. CDR1 and CDR2 (germline): MDHEN, SYDVKM. Here the CDR3 DNA reads TGTGCCAGCAGTTCCCTCGGACAGAGCTCCTTTCGCATTCAGTACTTC. This gives the protein CASSSLGQSSFRIQYF.

The chain has TRBV7-2 and TRBJ2-7, with D possibly being TRBD1 or TRBD2 (6 bases each). The CDR3 sequence is 13 residues long. The V end lost 5 bases, the J end lost 9 bases, and 17 bases lay between the germline ends. The germline V gene has CDR1 SGHTA and CDR2 FQGNSA. CDR3 nucleotides: TGTGCCAGCAGCCAGGGGACTTCCGTTGTGCAGTACTTC. Amino acids: CASSQGTSVVQYF.

The sample holds a few counts of this clonotype. CDR3 loop: CASRPGTAGWTIYF. The CDR3 DNA reads as TGTGCCAGCAGACCCGGGACGGCCGGTTGGACCATATATTTT. The genes are TRBV28 and TRBJ1-3; D perhaps matches TRBD1 (5 bases). Germline V gene sequence: CDR1 MDHEN, CDR2 SYDVKM. The CDR3 sequence is 14 residues long. The V end was cut by 6 bases, the J end by 10 bases, with 19 bases between. Full variable domain (outside the CDR3, taken from reference TRBV28 and TRBJ1-3): DVKVTQSSRYLVKRTGEKVFLECVQDMDHENMFWYRQDPGLGLRLIYFSYDVKMKEKGDIPEGYSVSREKKERFSLILESASTNQTSMYLCASRPGTAGWTIYFGEGSWLTVV.

This clonotype has a count of ten or more. V and J are TRBV7-9 and TRBJ2-5, with 9 bases fitting TRBD1. Germline CDR1 reads SEHNR; CDR2 reads FQNEAQ (reference sequence). The CDR3 length is 14 residues. Losses at the gene ends were 8 bases for V and 3 bases for J; bases not matched to a gene: 7. The DNA of the CDR3 is TGTGCCAGCCGGCGGGACAGGGAAGAAGAGACCCAGTACTTC. Encoded protein: CASRRDREEETQYF.

The genes are TRBV30 and TRBJ2-4; D is perhaps TRBD1 (6 bases). The CDR3 spans 15 residues. CDR1 is GTSNPN and CDR2 is SVGIG in the germline V gene (reference sequence). The germline V and J ends were trimmed by 0 bases and 2 bases, with 11 bases remaining between them. CDR3 in DNA: TGTGCCTGGAGTGTCTGGGGGCCCACCAAAAACATTCAGTACTTC. It specifies CAWSVWGPTKNIQYF.

This clonotype has a handful of counts. A read error may account for a junction end that differs from germline. The V gene is TRBV6-1, the J gene TRBJ2-2; D gene uncertain. CDR3 length: 14 amino acids. The V gene's germline CDR1 is MNHNS and CDR2 SASEGT. CDR3 amino acids: CASGESPGTGELFF. The CDR3 DNA sequence: TGTGCCAGCGGTGAATCCCCGGGCACCGGGGAGCTGTTTTTT.

This chain connects TRBV19 to TRBJ1-2; D might be TRBD1 (6 bases). CDR1 is LNHDA, CDR2 SQIVND, per germline (reference sequence). V lost 3 bases, J lost 2 bases, and 16 bases lay in between. CDR3 length equals 16 residues. The CDR3 loop reads CASSIATGRRNYGYTF. CDR3 sequence (DNA): TGTGCCAGTAGTATCGCAACAGGGCGAAGGAACTATGGCTACACCTTC. The full variable domain, its missing parts supplied by reference TRBV19 and TRBJ1-2, is DGGITQSPKYLFRKEGQNVTLSCEQNLNHDAMYWYRQDPGQGLRLIYYSQIVNDFQKGDIAEGYSVSREKKESFPLTVTSAQKNPTAFYLCASSIATGRRNYGYTFGSGTRLTVV.

V gene TRBV3-1 combines with J gene TRBJ2-1; 8 bases line up with TRBD1. CDR1 and CDR2 (germline): LGHDT, YNNKEL (reference sequence). CDR3 length: 17 residues. V dropped 0 bases and J dropped 4; count of bases not matched to a gene: 8. The CDR3: CASSQDLLGQEYNEQFF. In nucleotides, the CDR3 is TGTGCCAGCAGCCAAGATTTATTGGGACAGGAGTACAATGAGCAGTTCTTC.

The chain combines TRBV20-1 with TRBJ2-1; 7 nucleotides match TRBD2. After removal of 3 bases from V and 4 bases from J, the junction contained 6 bases not matched to a gene. Germline CDR1 DFQATT, CDR2 SNEGSKA (reference sequence). The CDR3 has 14 amino acids. The CDR3 nucleotides read TGCAGTGCTAGTTCCCTAGCGGTATACAATGAGCAGTTCTTC. Translation: CSASSLAVYNEQFF.

This clonotype was observed a few times. The chain couples TRBV27 to TRBJ2-1, with TRBD2 matching over 7 bases. Trimming cost V 6 bases and J 8 bases; bases outside gene matches: 7. The CDR3 loop spans 13 amino acids. CDR1 and CDR2 (germline): MNHEY, SMNVEV (reference sequence). CDR3: CASRTSHLHEQFF. DNA for the CDR3: TGTGCCAGCAGGACTAGCCATCTTCATGAGCAGTTCTTC.